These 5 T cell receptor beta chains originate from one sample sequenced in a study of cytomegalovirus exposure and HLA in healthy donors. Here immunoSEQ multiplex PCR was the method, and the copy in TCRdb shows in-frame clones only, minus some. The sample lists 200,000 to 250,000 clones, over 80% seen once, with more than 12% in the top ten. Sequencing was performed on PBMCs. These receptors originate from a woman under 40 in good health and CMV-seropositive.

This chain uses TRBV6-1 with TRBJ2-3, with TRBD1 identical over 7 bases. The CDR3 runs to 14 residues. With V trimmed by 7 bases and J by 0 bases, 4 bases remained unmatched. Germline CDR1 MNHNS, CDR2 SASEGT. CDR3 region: CASTQDRSTDTQYF. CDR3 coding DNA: TGTGCCAGCACCCAGGACAGGAGCACAGATACGCAGTATTTT.

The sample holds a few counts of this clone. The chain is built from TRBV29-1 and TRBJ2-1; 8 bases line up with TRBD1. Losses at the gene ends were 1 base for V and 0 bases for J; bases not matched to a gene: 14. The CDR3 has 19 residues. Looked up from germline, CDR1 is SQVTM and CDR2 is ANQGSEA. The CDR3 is CSVEGVADRVDSSYNEQFF. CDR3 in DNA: TGCAGCGTTGAAGGGGTCGCGGACAGGGTAGATTCCTCCTACAATGAGCAGTTCTTC.

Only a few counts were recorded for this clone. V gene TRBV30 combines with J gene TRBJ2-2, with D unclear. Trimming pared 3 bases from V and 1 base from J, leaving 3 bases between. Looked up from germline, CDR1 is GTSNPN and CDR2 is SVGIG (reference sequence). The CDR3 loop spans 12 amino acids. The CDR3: CAWRGNTGELFF. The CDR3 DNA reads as TGTGCCTGGAGAGGGAACACCGGGGAGCTGTTTTTT.

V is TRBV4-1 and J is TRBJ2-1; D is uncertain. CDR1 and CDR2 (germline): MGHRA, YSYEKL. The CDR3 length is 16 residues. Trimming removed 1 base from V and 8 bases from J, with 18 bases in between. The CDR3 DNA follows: TGCGCCAGCAGCCAAGGCACGTTCGGCTTTATCTATGAGCAGTTCTTC. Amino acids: CASSQGTFGFIYEQFF.

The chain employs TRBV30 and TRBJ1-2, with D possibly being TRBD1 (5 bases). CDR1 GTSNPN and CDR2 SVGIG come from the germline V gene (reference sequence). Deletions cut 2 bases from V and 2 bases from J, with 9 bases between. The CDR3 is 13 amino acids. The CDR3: CAWSLGQNYGYTF. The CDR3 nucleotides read TGTGCCTGGAGTTTAGGACAAAACTATGGCTACACCTTC.